This T cell receptor beta chain was captured in a study of metastatic and nonmetastatic thyroid tumors. Study-wide points: For both blood and tumor, malignant thyroid tumors reportedly showed significantly higher TCR beta diversity than benign nodules did.

Thyroid surgery took place with no prior treatment in any patient. With MiXCR, TCRdb called clones anew from the PCR reads. The sample has over 6,500 clones, just under 30% seen once. CDR3 length equals 13 residues. With 3 bases removed from V and 3 bases from J, the gap between germline ends came to 9 bases. There are many counts of this clone. Its antigen is unidentified. The material sequenced was tumor tissue. V and J are TRBV12-3 or TRBV12-4 and TRBJ2-7, with D perhaps TRBD2 (6 bases). This receptor was obtained from a female donor with papillary thyroid cancer or a benign thyroid nodule (not recorded which). Some clones in this sample may be carry-over from other donors' samples. CDR3 nucleotides: TGTGCCAGCAGTTTCGGGGAGGACTACGAGCAGTACTTC. Translating it yields CASSFGEDYEQYF.